A single TCR beta chain is shown here with its context. Antigen unknown. PCR was performed using 60 Vbeta and 13 Jbeta primers. The table came from immunoSEQ multiplex PCR; TCRdb's copy has only in-frame clones and leaves some out. The sample has 210,000 or so clones; 85% are singletons. The data were taken from a study of cytomegalovirus exposure and HLA in healthy donors. Findings and caveats of the study: No immune exposure information besides CMV serostatus was available. In vitro, a few CMV-associated chains proved specific for CMV antigens.

The clonotype was recovered from a human donor in good health. The sample taken for sequencing was PBMCs.

The CDR3 reads CASSLGASGEVNSYNEQFF. The CDR3 nucleotides are TGTGCCAGCAGCTTAGGGGCTAGCGGGGAGGTGAACTCCTACAATGAGCAGTTCTTC. The chain joins TRBV7-2 to TRBJ2-1, with 9 positions matching TRBD2. CDR3 length equals 19 residues. CDR1 is SGHTA and CDR2 is FQGNSA in the germline V gene. Trimming at V came to 1 base and at J to 0 bases, leaving 10 bases not matched to a gene.